The rows below give T cell receptor beta chains drawn from one sample of a study of control samples from healthy donors and cancer patients. Sequencing used immunoSEQ multiplex PCR; TCRdb keeps in-frame clones, though not all of them. The sample has about 150,000 clones, just under 95% seen once. The sequenced sample consisted of blood. These receptors all stem from a man aged 35-49 years in good health. Each CDR3 is given with its conserved first and last residue. A D gene is named only where the DNA matches it firmly. Rows may omit the clone size; those that give it use once, few, many or a size class.

V gene	J gene	clone size	D gene	CDR3 DNA	CDR3 protein
TRBV27	TRBJ1-5	-	-	TGTGCCAGCAGTCTCAGGGGATTCAATCAGCCCCAGCATTTT	CASSLRGFNQPQHF
TRBV27	TRBJ1-2	-	-	TGTGCCAGCAGCCCCGGTTTAGGGGTCGATGCCTATGGCTACACCTTC	CASSPGLGVDAYGYTF
TRBV18	TRBJ1-1	-	-	TGTGCCAGCTCTCCACAGATCTCCACTGAAGCTTTCTTT	CASSPQISTEAFF
TRBV10-2	TRBJ1-2	-	-	TGCGCCAGCGGGGGGGGGTTGACGAGACAGACTAACTATGGCTACACCTTC	CASGGGLTRQTNYGYTF
TRBV4-3	TRBJ1-1	-	-	TGCGCCAGCAGCTCGTCCGAGGGCACTGAAGCTTTCTTT	CASSSSEGTEAFF
TRBV11-2	TRBJ2-5	-	TRBD1	TGTGCCAGCAGCCGGGGACAGTCAGAGACCCAGTACTTC	CASSRGQSETQYF
TRBV7-2	TRBJ1-1	-	-	TGTGCCAGCAGCTTAGCGAGAGGGGACACTGAAGCTTTCTTT	CASSLARGDTEAFF
TRBV28	TRBJ1-6	-	TRBD1	TGTGCCAGCAGTTTGGCAGGGGGGAATTCACCCCTCCACTTT	CASSLAGGNSPLHF
TRBV19	TRBJ1-3	-	-	TGTGCCAGTAGTATAGGTCCTAGGGCCTCTGGAAACACCATATATTTT	CASSIGPRASGNTIYF
TRBV25-1	TRBJ2-7	-	-	TGTGCCAGCAGCGCCCCCTCCTACGAGCAGTACTTC	CASSAPSYEQYF
TRBV7-8	TRBJ2-7	-	TRBD2	TGTGCCAGCAGCATAACGACTAGCGGGGGCCGATCCTACGAGCAGTACTTC	CASSITTSGGRSYEQYF
TRBV7-6	TRBJ2-7	-	TRBD2	TGTGCCAGCAGCTTAGCGGGGGGGTACTCCTACGAGCAGTACTTC	CASSLAGGYSYEQYF
TRBV10-3	TRBJ2-7	-	TRBD2	TGTGCCATCAGTGAGCCGGGACTAGCGGGTTCACCCTACGAGCAGTACTTC	CAISEPGLAGSPYEQYF
TRBV27	TRBJ2-1	-	TRBD2	TGTGCCAGCAGTCTAAAAGCGGGGGGCAAGAGCAATGAGCAGTTCTTC	CASSLKAGGKSNEQFF
TRBV5-4	TRBJ1-3	-	-	TGTGCCAGCAGCCCATGGGGCGTATCTGGAAACACCATATATTTT	CASSPWGVSGNTIYF
TRBV4-3	TRBJ2-1	-	-	TGCGCCAGCAGCCGCCTTCTTAGCTCCTACAATGAGCAGTTCTTC	CASSRLLSSYNEQFF
TRBV11-2	TRBJ2-3	-	TRBD2	TGTGCCAGCAGCCGGACTAGTGATACGCAGTATTTT	CASSRTSDTQYF
TRBV19	TRBJ2-3	-	TRBD2	TGTGCCAGTAGTAACCGCGGGAGGACAGATACGCAGTATTTT	CASSNRGRTDTQYF
TRBV27	TRBJ2-2	-	-	TGTGCCATACGACAGAACACCGGGGAGCTGTTTTTT	CAIRQNTGELFF
TRBV5-1	TRBJ1-6	-	-	TGCGCCAGCAGCTTGGCCCGAGGGGGGGGGAATTCACCCCTCCACTTT	CASSLARGGGNSPLHF
TRBV5-1	TRBJ1-4	-	-	TGCGCCAGCAGCTTGGATACAGGGAGGGGTGAAAAACTGTTTTTT	CASSLDTGRGEKLFF
TRBV6-5	TRBJ1-6	-	-	TGTGCCAGCACCCCCGGGATGGATTATTCACCCCTCCACTTT	CASTPGMDYSPLHF
TRBV28	TRBJ1-1	-	TRBD1	TGTGCCAGCAGTTCGGGGGGACAGGATCAACTTGAAGCTTTCTTT	CASSSGGQDQLEAFF
TRBV5-1	TRBJ1-1	-	TRBD1	TGCGCCAGCAGCTGGGGACAGGGGGCGCGAGGGTCGGCTTTCTTT	CASSWGQGARGSAFF
TRBV7-9	TRBJ2-7	-	TRBD1	TGTGCCAGCAGCCCCCGGACAGGGAAAAAAGGCTACGAGCAGTACTTC	CASSPRTGKKGYEQYF
TRBV30	TRBJ1-4	-	-	TGTGCCTGGAGATCCCCCGGGACGAGGGGGAAGGAGTTGAAACTGTTTTTT	CAWRSPGTRGKELKLFF
TRBV6-1	TRBJ1-6	-	-	TGTGCCAGCAGTGAACCATATACAGAAAATTCACCCCTCCACTTT	CASSEPYTENSPLHF
TRBV5-6	TRBJ1-2	-	-	TGTGCCAGCAGCTTTGACAACCGAGCTAACTATGGCTACACCTTC	CASSFDNRANYGYTF
TRBV5-4	TRBJ1-1	-	-	TGTGCCAGCAGCCGAAATCCACTGGGAGAGAACACTGAAGCTTTCTTT	CASSRNPLGENTEAFF
TRBV30	TRBJ1-2	-	-	TGTGCCTGGGCGAAGCGAGCGGGCTATGGCTACACCTTC	CAWAKRAGYGYTF
TRBV7-2	TRBJ1-2	-	TRBD1	TGTGCCAGCAGCTTAGTTCAGGGGGGGCAGGGGGGAGGCTACACCTTC	CASSLVQGGQGGGYTF
TRBV19	TRBJ1-5	-	-	TGTGCCAGTAGTCCCCCGGGGCCCCAGAGCAATCAGCCCCAGCATTTT	CASSPPGPQSNQPQHF
TRBV6-5	TRBJ1-2	-	TRBD1	TGTGCCAGCAGTAAGGGACAGGGTTGGGGCTACACCTTC	CASSKGQGWGYTF
TRBV3-1/TRBV3-2	TRBJ1-3	-	-	TGTGCCAGCAGCCAGAGTGGCGGTGGAAACACCATATATTTT	CASSQSGGGNTIYF
TRBV6-6	TRBJ2-7	-	TRBD2	TGTGCCAGCAGTCGGGGACTAGCGGGGGGGCCACGGGGCGACGAGCAGTACTTC	CASSRGLAGGPRGDEQYF
TRBV5-5	TRBJ2-6	-	TRBD1	TGTGCCAGCGGACTATTGACAGGGGCGTCCTCTGGGGCCAACGTCCTGACTTTC	CASGLLTGASSGANVLTF
TRBV11-2	TRBJ1-2	once	TRBD1	TGTGCCAGCAGCTTCGGGACAGGGCCTCTTGGCTACACCTTC	CASSFGTGPLGYTF
TRBV27	TRBJ1-6	-	TRBD1	TGTGCCAGCAGTTTAAGATTGGGACAGGGGAATTCACCCCTCCACTTT	CASSLRLGQGNSPLHF
TRBV21-1	TRBJ2-2	-	-	TGTGCCAGCAGCCCCCGCCGGGGGTTTGACGGGGAGCTGTTTTTT	CASSPRRGFDGELFF
TRBV21-1	TRBJ2-5	-	-	TGTGCCAGCAGCCGCCAAATGGAGACCCAGTACTTC	CASSRQMETQYF